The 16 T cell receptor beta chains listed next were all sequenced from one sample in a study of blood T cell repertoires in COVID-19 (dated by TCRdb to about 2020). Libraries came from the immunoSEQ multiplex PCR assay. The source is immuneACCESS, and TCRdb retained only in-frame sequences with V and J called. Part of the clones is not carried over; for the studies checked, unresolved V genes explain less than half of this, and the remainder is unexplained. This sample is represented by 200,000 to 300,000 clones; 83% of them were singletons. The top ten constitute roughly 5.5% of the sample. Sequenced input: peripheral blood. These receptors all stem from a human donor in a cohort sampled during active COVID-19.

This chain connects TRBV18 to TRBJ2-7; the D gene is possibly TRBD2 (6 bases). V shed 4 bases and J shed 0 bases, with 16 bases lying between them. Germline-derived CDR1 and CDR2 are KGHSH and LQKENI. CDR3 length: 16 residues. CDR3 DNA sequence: TGTGCCAGCTCACATCTAGCGACCCTTAGCTCCTACGAGCAGTACTTC. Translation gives CASSHLATLSSYEQYF.

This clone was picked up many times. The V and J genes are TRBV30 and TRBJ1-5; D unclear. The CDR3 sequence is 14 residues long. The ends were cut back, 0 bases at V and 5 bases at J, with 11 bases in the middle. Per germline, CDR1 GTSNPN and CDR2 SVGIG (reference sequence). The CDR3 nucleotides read TGTGCCTGGAGTGTCCGCAGGCAGGATCAGCCCCAGCATTTT. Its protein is CAWSVRRQDQPQHF.

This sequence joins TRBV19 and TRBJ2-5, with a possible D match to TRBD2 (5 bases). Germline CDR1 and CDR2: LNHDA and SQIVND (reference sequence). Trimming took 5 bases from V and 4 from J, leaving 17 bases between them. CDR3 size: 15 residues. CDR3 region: CASSGYSGSPETQYF. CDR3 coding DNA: TGTGCCAGTAGTGGTTACAGCGGATCCCCAGAGACCCAGTACTTC.

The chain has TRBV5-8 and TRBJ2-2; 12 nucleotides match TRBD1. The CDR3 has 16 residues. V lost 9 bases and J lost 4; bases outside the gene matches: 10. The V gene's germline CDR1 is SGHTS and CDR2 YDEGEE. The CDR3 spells CATEGQGARGTGELFF. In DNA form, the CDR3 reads TGTGCCACCGAGGGACAGGGGGCACGTGGCACCGGGGAGCTGTTTTTT.

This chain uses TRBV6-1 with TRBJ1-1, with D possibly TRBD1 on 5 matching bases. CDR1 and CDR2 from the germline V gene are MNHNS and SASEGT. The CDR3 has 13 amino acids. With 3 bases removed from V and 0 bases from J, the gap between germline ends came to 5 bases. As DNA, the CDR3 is TGTGCCAGCAGTGACAGGGTGAACACTGAAGCTTTCTTT. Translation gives CASSDRVNTEAFF.

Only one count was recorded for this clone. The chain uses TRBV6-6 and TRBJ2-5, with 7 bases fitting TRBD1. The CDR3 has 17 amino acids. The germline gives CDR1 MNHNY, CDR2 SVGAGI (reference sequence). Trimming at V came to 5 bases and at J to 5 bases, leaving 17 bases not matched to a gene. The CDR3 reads CASSQRGLVRARETQYF. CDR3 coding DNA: TGTGCCAGCAGTCAAAGGGGGCTTGTCAGGGCAAGGGAGACCCAGTACTTC.

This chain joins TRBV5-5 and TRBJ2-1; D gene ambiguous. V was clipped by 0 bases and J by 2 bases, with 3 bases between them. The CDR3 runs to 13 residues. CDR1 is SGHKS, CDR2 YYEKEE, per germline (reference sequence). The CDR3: CASSLGAYNEQFF. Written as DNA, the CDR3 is TGTGCCAGCAGCTTGGGAGCCTACAATGAGCAGTTCTTC.

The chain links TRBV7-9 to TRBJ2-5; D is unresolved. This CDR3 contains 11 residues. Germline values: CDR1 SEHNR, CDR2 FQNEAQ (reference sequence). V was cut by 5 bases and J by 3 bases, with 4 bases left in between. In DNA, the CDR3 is TGTGCCAGCAGCGCTAAAGAGACCCAGTACTTC. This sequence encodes CASSAKETQYF.

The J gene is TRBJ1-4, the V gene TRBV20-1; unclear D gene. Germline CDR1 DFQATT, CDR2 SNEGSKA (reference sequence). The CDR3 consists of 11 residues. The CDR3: CMYATNEKLFF. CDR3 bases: TGCATGTATGCAACTAATGAAAAACTGTTTTTT.

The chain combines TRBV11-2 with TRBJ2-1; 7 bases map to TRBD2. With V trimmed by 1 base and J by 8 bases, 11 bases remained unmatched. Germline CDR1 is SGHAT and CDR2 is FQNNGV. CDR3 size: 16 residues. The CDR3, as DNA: TGTGCCAGCAGCTTAGGAGGGAGGGCCTTGGTGGATGAGCAGTTCTTC. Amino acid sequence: CASSLGGRALVDEQFF.

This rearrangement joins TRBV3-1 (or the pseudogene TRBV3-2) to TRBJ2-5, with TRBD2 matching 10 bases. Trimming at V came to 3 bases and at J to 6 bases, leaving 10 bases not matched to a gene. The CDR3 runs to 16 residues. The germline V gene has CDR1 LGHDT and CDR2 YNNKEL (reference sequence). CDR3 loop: CASSHGLAEVVQTQYF. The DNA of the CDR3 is TGTGCCAGCAGCCATGGACTAGCGGAGGTTGTTCAGACCCAGTACTTC.

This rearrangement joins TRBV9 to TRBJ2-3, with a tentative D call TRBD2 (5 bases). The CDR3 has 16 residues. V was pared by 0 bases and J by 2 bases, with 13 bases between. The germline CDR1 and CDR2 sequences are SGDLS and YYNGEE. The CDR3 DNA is TGTGCCAGCAGCGTAGCTGATCTAGCCTCCACAGATACGCAGTATTTT. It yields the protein CASSVADLASTDTQYF.

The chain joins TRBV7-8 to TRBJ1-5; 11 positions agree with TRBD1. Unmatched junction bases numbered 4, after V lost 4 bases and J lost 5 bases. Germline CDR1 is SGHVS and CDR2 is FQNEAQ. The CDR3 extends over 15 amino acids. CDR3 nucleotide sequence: TGTGCCAGCAGCTCCAGGACAGGGGGCGATCAGCCCCAGCATTTT. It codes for CASSSRTGGDQPQHF.

In nucleotides, the CDR3 is TGTGCCAGCAGCCCGGGCGGGGGGGCGGTTGAGACCCAGTACTTC. This translates into CASSPGGGAVETQYF. The V gene is TRBV9, the J gene TRBJ2-5; TRBD2 matches 9 bases. Germline CDR1 and CDR2: SGDLS and YYNGEE. The CDR3 contains 15 residues. The junction had 9 bases not matched to a gene; V was cut back by 4 bases and J by 5 bases.

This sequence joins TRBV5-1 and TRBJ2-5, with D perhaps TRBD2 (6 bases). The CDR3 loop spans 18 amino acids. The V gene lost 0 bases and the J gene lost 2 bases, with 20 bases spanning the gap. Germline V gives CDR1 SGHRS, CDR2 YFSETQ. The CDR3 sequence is CASSLGLPRDSWQETQYF. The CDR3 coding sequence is TGCGCCAGCAGCTTGGGCCTACCCCGGGACTCATGGCAAGAGACCCAGTACTTC.

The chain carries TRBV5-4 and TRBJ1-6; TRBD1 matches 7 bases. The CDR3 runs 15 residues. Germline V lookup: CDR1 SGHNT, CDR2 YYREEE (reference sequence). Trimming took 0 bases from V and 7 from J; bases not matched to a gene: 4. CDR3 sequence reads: CASSLGQGVNSPLHF. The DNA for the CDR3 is TGTGCCAGCAGCTTGGGGCAGGGGGTAAATTCACCCCTCCACTTT.